The next 21 T cell receptor beta chains were all read from a single sample in a study of cytomegalovirus exposure and HLA in healthy donors. 60 Vbeta and 13 Jbeta primers were used in PCR. Produced via immunoSEQ multiplex PCR; TCRdb's table is partial and in-frame only. The sample includes about 140,000 clones, just under 70% seen only once; the top ten take about 4.7%. The sample was PBMCs. These receptor sequences come from a man aged 55 to 69 in good health and CMV-seronegative.

There are a few counts of this clone. The genes are TRBV30 and TRBJ2-5; TRBD1 aligns across 9 bases. The CDR3 has 13 residues. Germline CDR1 GTSNPN, CDR2 SVGIG (reference sequence). Germline trimming cut 0 bases from V and 5 bases from J; bases unmatched to any gene: 1. CDR3 in amino acids: CAWSVGTGETQYF. The CDR3 DNA follows: TGTGCCTGGAGTGTGGGGACAGGGGAGACCCAGTACTTC.

The V and J genes are TRBV19 and TRBJ2-2; 8 bases are shared with TRBD1. Germline V CDR1 and CDR2: LNHDA, SQIVND (reference sequence). V was clipped by 3 bases and J by 3 bases; unmatched bases: 3. The CDR3 sequence is 15 residues long. This chain's CDR3 is CASSMDRVDTGELFF. In DNA, the CDR3 is TGTGCCAGTAGTATGGACAGGGTCGACACCGGGGAGCTGTTTTTT.

This sequence joins TRBV7-2 and TRBJ2-1; D is possibly TRBD1 (6 bases). Germline-derived CDR1 and CDR2 are SGHTA and FQGNSA. The CDR3 runs 15 residues. Trimming shortened V by 5 bases and J by 3 bases, and 14 bases separated the two germline ends. CDR3 region: CASSVDRSVYNEQFF. The CDR3, as DNA: TGTGCCAGCAGCGTAGACAGGTCCGTCTACAATGAGCAGTTCTTC.

Here the CDR3 DNA reads TGTGCCAGCAGCGTAGAAGCGGAGCAGCAGTTCTTC. This codes for CASSVEAEQQFF. V gene TRBV9 combines with J gene TRBJ2-1; D perhaps matches TRBD2 (5 bases). Trimming left V 0 bases short and J 11 bases short, with 9 bases between. CDR1 and CDR2 from the germline V gene are SGDLS and YYNGEE. The CDR3 has 12 amino acids.

This clone was seen only a few times. J is TRBJ2-7 and V is TRBV6-4, with 10 bases lining up with TRBD2. V dropped 5 bases and J dropped 12; count of bases not matched to a gene: 19. Germline V gene sequence: CDR1 MRHNA, CDR2 SNTAGT. The CDR3 spans 16 residues. The CDR3, as DNA: TGTGCCAGCAGTCGGACAGGGACGGGACTAGCGCAACGGGCGTACTTC. Its translation is CASSRTGTGLAQRAYF.

This clone was observed a single time. The chain uses TRBV5-1 and TRBJ2-1, with a possible D match to TRBD2 (5 bases). V was trimmed by 0 bases and J by 13 bases, leaving 11 bases between them. The CDR3 sequence is 12 residues long. The germline V gene encodes CDR1 SGHRS and CDR2 YFSETQ. The CDR3 loop reads CASSLGAGGQFF. CDR3 bases: TGCGCCAGCAGCTTGGGGGCGGGTGGACAGTTCTTC.

The chain uses TRBV5-6 and TRBJ1-2; D not certain. Trimming stripped 0 bases from V and 0 bases from J, with 6 bases between. Germline CDR1 and CDR2: SGHDT and YYEEEE. The CDR3 is 14 amino acids. The CDR3 bases are TGTGCCAGCAGCTTGGCTAAAGCTAACTATGGCTACACCTTC. This sequence encodes CASSLAKANYGYTF.

The V and J genes are TRBV18 and TRBJ2-7; D may be TRBD2 (5 bases). CDR1 is KGHSH, CDR2 LQKENI, per germline. V lost 5 bases and J lost 6, with 20 bases in between. This CDR3 is built from 15 residues. The CDR3 reads CASSSIPDSVGEQYF. In DNA form, the CDR3 reads TGTGCCAGCTCATCCATACCGGACTCGGTAGGCGAGCAGTACTTC.

The genes are TRBV5-1 and TRBJ1-3; perhaps TRBD1 as D (6 bases). CDR1 SGHRS and CDR2 YFSETQ come from the germline V gene. The germline V and J ends were trimmed by 1 base and 2 bases, with 19 bases remaining between them. CDR3 size: 18 residues. The CDR3 nucleotides read TGCGCCAGCAGCTTGACATGGACCGGTCAGGGGCCTGGAAACACCATATATTTT. It yields the protein CASSLTWTGQGPGNTIYF.

The chain combines TRBV30 with TRBJ1-1; 11 positions match TRBD1. With 3 bases clipped from V and 4 bases from J, the junction kept 7 bases outside the gene matches. CDR1 and CDR2 from the germline V gene are GTSNPN and SVGIG (reference sequence). The CDR3 extends over 15 amino acids. CDR3 region: CAWSHGTGGITEAFF. CDR3 in DNA: TGTGCCTGGAGCCACGGGACAGGGGGTATCACTGAAGCTTTCTTT.

The table lists this clone with a few counts. The chain joins TRBV19 to TRBJ2-1, with 9 bases that match TRBD2. Germline CDR1 is LNHDA and CDR2 is SQIVND (reference sequence). The CDR3 sequence is 15 residues long. V was pared by 4 bases and J by 15 bases, with 16 bases of the junction left unmatched. In DNA form, the CDR3 reads TGTGCCAGTAGTACATCCGGGACTAGCAGTACAATGGGGTTCTTC. Its translation is CASSTSGTSSTMGFF.

V and J are TRBV19 and TRBJ2-2; D call uncertain. V gave up 2 bases and J gave up 4 bases, with 8 bases separating them. In germline, CDR1 is LNHDA, CDR2 SQIVND (reference sequence). The CDR3 has 14 residues. The CDR3 is CASSITRSTGELFF. Written as DNA, the CDR3 is TGTGCCAGTAGTATAACCAGATCCACCGGGGAGCTGTTTTTT.

In this sample, this clone turned up a few times. The genes are TRBV9 and TRBJ1-2, with D tentatively TRBD1 (5 bases). CDR1 and CDR2 from the germline V gene are SGDLS and YYNGEE. V was shortened by 3 bases and J by 2 bases, with 23 bases between the two germline ends. This CDR3 region has 18 residues. As DNA, the CDR3 is TGTGCCAGCAGCGCTCTCGGGATGGGGGGTCATCAAAACTATGGCTACACCTTC. Encoded protein: CASSALGMGGHQNYGYTF.

The chain couples TRBV10-3 to TRBJ2-7, with 10 positions matching TRBD1. The CDR3 totals 13 residues. The ends lost 8 bases at V and 4 bases at J; junction bases unmatched: 5. Germline V lookup: CDR1 ENHRY, CDR2 SYGVKD. The CDR3 region has the DNA TGTGCCATCGGGGGACAGGGGCTGTACGAGCAGTACTTC. Its protein is CAIGGQGLYEQYF.

The chain has TRBV12-5 and TRBJ2-5; no reliable D call. CDR1 and CDR2 from the germline V gene are LGHNT and FRNRAP. V lost 1 base, J lost 2 bases, and 5 bases lay in between. The CDR3 spans 13 residues. The CDR3 nucleotides are TGTGCTAGTGGTTTGGAACTTCAAGAGACCCAGTACTTC. As protein: CASGLELQETQYF.

This clone has more than one count but fewer than ten. The chain joins TRBV28 to TRBJ1-2; no firm D call. Per germline, CDR1 MDHEN and CDR2 SYDVKM. The CDR3 loop spans 15 amino acids. V was cut by 7 bases and J by 4 bases, with 19 bases left in between. The CDR3 reads CASTPEDSMLYGYTF. For the CDR3, the DNA is TGTGCCAGCACCCCGGAGGACTCCATGCTCTATGGCTACACCTTC.

This clone was picked up a small number of times. The chain links TRBV7-6 to TRBJ1-1; 7 bases fit TRBD1. In germline, CDR1 is SGHVS, CDR2 FNYEAQ. J was trimmed by 5 bases and V by 5 bases; bases with no gene match: 20. The CDR3 is 18 amino acids. Written as DNA, the CDR3 is TGTGCCAGCAGCCTACGTACTCCGACAGGGTCAAAGGATACTGAAGCTTTCTTT. Protein: CASSLRTPTGSKDTEAFF.

The chain combines TRBV6-1 with TRBJ2-7; D uncertain. The CDR3 length is 13 residues. The germline V gene has CDR1 MNHNS and CDR2 SASEGT. V shed 3 bases and J shed 2 bases, with 8 bases lying between them. The CDR3 loop reads CASSERSPYEQYF. The CDR3 nucleotides are TGTGCCAGCAGTGAGAGGTCTCCCTACGAGCAGTACTTC.

The chain carries TRBV18 and TRBJ1-5, with 10 nucleotides matching TRBD1. The CDR3 sequence is 15 residues long. With V trimmed by 3 bases and J by 4 bases, 3 bases remained unmatched. CDR1 and CDR2 (germline): KGHSH, LQKENI. Here the CDR3 DNA reads TGTGCCAGCTCACCCGAGGGACAGGGGAATCAGCCCCAGCATTTT. Translation: CASSPEGQGNQPQHF.

This rearrangement joins TRBV6-1 to TRBJ2-5, with 7 nucleotides matching TRBD1. Germline CDR1 reads MNHNS; CDR2 reads SASEGT. J lost 11 bases, V lost 6 bases, and 18 bases had no gene match. This CDR3 has 15 residues. Here the CDR3 reads CASSSVTGSSGEQYF. CDR3 in DNA: TGTGCCAGCAGCTCCGTGACAGGGTCTTCGGGTGAGCAGTACTTC.

The J gene is TRBJ2-6, the V gene TRBV7-9; 8 positions match TRBD1. This CDR3 comprises 16 residues. V shed 1 base and J 1 base; nucleotides not matched to a gene: 0. Germline V gene lookup returns CDR1 SEHNR and CDR2 FQNEAQ (reference sequence). CDR3 residues: CASSLGTGSGANVLTF. The CDR3 DNA reads as TGTGCCAGCAGCTTAGGGACAGGGTCTGGGGCCAACGTCCTGACTTTC.